This T cell receptor beta chain was identified in a study of cytomegalovirus exposure and HLA in healthy donors. Study observations and caveats: The classifier reportedly diagnosed cytomegalovirus status with high specificity and sensitivity. From TCR beta sequences, most subjects' HLA-A and HLA-B alleles were reportedly predicted accurately.

This CDR3 contains 13 residues. CDR1 is MNHNY, CDR2 SVGAGI, per germline (reference sequence). The V gene lost 10 bases and the J gene lost 4 bases, with 13 bases spanning the gap. It was with 60 Vbeta and 13 Jbeta primers that the PCR ran. Sequencing was performed with immunoSEQ multiplex PCR; in TCRdb, only in-frame clones are kept and a portion is missing. The sample shows 110,000 to 150,000 clones, roughly 80% of them seen only once. On this clone itself: Its antigen is undetermined.

This TCR came from a male donor in good health and CMV-seronegative. V gene TRBV6-6 combines with J gene TRBJ2-2, with a tentative D call TRBD2 (5 bases). The sequencing sample was made of PBMCs. The DNA for the CDR3 is TGTGCCACCCTAGCCCGGGGCACCGGGGAGCTGTTTTTT. Protein: CATLARGTGELFF.